Listed below are T cell receptor beta chains from one sample, sequenced in a study of cytotoxic CD8 clonotypes in ibrutinib-treated CLL. The table came from immunoSEQ multiplex PCR; TCRdb's copy has only in-frame clones and leaves some out. The sample yields about 140,000 clones, 65% to 85% seen once. Here the sequenced sample was PBMCs, taken after 36 months of ibrutinib treatment. These receptors all stem from a human donor with chronic lymphocytic leukemia. Both conserved end residues are part of each CDR3. Each record gives: D gene, J gene, V gene, clone size, CDR3 protein, CDR3 DNA. D genes are given only for firm matches. Size tells how often a clone was seen (once, few, many) or the class of an expanded clone, and some rows leave it out.

NA | TRBJ2-7 | TRBV30 | NA | CAWEGGHEQYF | TGTGCCTGGGAAGGGGGGCACGAGCAGTACTTC
NA | TRBJ1-1 | TRBV7-2 | NA | CASSLGYPTEAFF | TGTGCCAGCAGCTTAGGATACCCCACTGAAGCTTTCTTT
NA | TRBJ2-1 | TRBV4-2 | NA | CASSHLFAQFF | TGTGCCAGCAGCCATTTGTTTGCGCAGTTCTTC
NA | TRBJ2-7 | TRBV9 | NA | CASSSLKSEQYF | TGTGCCAGCAGCTCTCTAAAAAGCGAGCAGTACTTC
NA | TRBJ2-7 | TRBV6-5 | once | CASGQSYEQYF | TGTGCCAGCGGACAGTCCTACGAGCAGTACTTC
NA | TRBJ1-1 | TRBV30 | NA | CAWTGALNTEAFF | TGTGCCTGGACAGGGGCACTGAACACTGAAGCTTTCTTT
TRBD1 | TRBJ1-5 | TRBV29-1 | NA | CSVVTGGRTGNQPQHF | TGCAGCGTAGTTACAGGGGGTCGAACAGGCAATCAGCCCCAGCATTTT
NA | TRBJ1-1 | TRBV6-1 | NA | CASSERTKNTEAFF | TGTGCCAGCAGCGAACGGACAAAGAACACTGAAGCTTTCTTT
NA | TRBJ1-5 | TRBV7-9 | NA | CASSLGDSNQPQHF | TGTGCCAGCAGCCTAGGGGATAGCAATCAGCCCCAGCATTTT
NA | TRBJ1-5 | TRBV4-1 | once | CASSPLGGNQPQHF | TGCGCCAGCAGTCCCCTTGGGGGGAATCAGCCCCAGCATTTT
NA | TRBJ1-5 | TRBV28 | NA | CASSFPTGINQPQHF | TGTGCCAGCAGTTTTCCGACAGGAATAAATCAGCCCCAGCATTTT
TRBD1 | TRBJ2-1 | TRBV2 | NA | CASKGQGSHEQFF | TGTGCCAGCAAGGGACAGGGTAGTCATGAGCAGTTCTTC
NA | TRBJ2-5 | TRBV7-9 | NA | CASSFSGGTQETQYF | TGTGCCAGCAGCTTTTCGGGGGGCACCCAAGAGACCCAGTACTTC
NA | TRBJ1-1 | TRBV4-2 | NA | CASSPLTRNTEAFF | TGTGCCAGCAGCCCGCTCACAAGAAACACTGAAGCTTTCTTT
NA | TRBJ2-3 | TRBV6-5 | NA | CASSSNPSTDTQYF | TGTGCCAGCAGCTCGAATCCTAGCACAGATACGCAGTATTTT
NA | TRBJ1-6 | TRBV30 | NA | CAWRSSGVRYNSPLHF | TGTGCCTGGAGATCGTCAGGAGTTCGCTATAATTCACCCCTCCACTTT
TRBD1 | TRBJ1-1 | TRBV9 | NA | CASSILGTGHTEAFF | TGTGCCAGCAGCATCCTAGGGACAGGGCACACTGAAGCTTTCTTT
NA | TRBJ1-5 | TRBV28 | NA | CASSLGHPSTQPQHF | TGTGCCAGCAGTTTAGGACACCCGAGCACTCAGCCCCAGCATTTT
NA | TRBJ1-3 | TRBV30 | NA | CAWTRTGTPSGNTIYF | TGTGCCTGGACCAGAACCGGGACCCCCTCTGGAAACACCATATATTTT
NA | TRBJ2-2 | TRBV7-2 | NA | CASSSTNTGELFF | TGTGCCAGCAGTTCAACGAACACCGGGGAGCTGTTTTTT
TRBD1 | TRBJ2-2 | TRBV29-1 | NA | CSAVMDRAGELFF | TGCAGCGCCGTTATGGACAGGGCCGGGGAGCTGTTTTTT
TRBD1 | TRBJ1-1 | TRBV6-1 | NA | CASSPTGWGEAFF | TGTGCCAGCAGTCCGACAGGGTGGGGTGAAGCTTTCTTT
NA | TRBJ2-1 | TRBV30 | NA | CAWSEGYEQFF | TGTGCCTGGAGTGAGGGCTATGAGCAGTTCTTC